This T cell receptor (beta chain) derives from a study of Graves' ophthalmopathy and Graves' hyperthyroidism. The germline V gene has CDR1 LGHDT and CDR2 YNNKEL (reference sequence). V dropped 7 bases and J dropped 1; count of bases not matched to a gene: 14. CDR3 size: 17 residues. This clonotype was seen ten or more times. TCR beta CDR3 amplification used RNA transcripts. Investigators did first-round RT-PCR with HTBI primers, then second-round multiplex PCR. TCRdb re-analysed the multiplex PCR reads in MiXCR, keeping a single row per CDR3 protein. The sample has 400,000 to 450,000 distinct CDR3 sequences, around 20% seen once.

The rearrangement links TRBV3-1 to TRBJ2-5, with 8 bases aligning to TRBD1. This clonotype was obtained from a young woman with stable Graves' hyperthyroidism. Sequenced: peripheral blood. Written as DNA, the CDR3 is TGTGCCAGCAAAAGACAGGGGTGGCAATGGGGCCAAGAGACCCAGTACTTC. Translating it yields CASKRQGWQWGQETQYF.